A selection of T cell receptor beta chains follows, all from one sample in a study of blood T cell repertoires in COVID-19. Clones were read by immunoSEQ multiplex PCR, and TCRdb kept only the in-frame ones, dropping some. The table shows over 150,000 clones, with over 80% occurring only once. The sample was peripheral blood. Source of these receptors: a woman in her forties with COVID-19, enrolled during active disease. CDR3s include the opening cysteine and the closing phenylalanine or tryptophan. A D gene is named only where the DNA matches it firmly. Expanded clones get a size class; other rows say once, few or many, or leave the size out.

clone_size j_call d_call v_call cdr3_aa cdr3_nt
. TRBJ1-5 TRBD1 TRBV19 CASISGTGGYSNQPQHF TGTGCCAGTATCTCCGGGACAGGGGGCTATAGCAATCAGCCCCAGCATTTT
few TRBJ1-1 . TRBV27 CATSHGFITEAFF TGTGCCACCAGTCATGGCTTCATCACTGAAGCTTTCTTT
. TRBJ2-5 TRBD2 TRBV7-2 CASSSLAPGAGAETQYF TGTGCCAGCAGCTCTCTAGCCCCCGGAGCGGGAGCAGAGACCCAGTACTTC
. TRBJ1-2 . TRBV27 CASSTGSSSFNYGYTF TGTGCCAGCAGCACAGGGTCCTCCTCCTTTAACTATGGCTACACCTTC
few TRBJ1-5 TRBD1 TRBV15 CATSRDRGGLFPQHF TGTGCCACCAGCAGAGATAGAGGGGGCCTGTTTCCCCAGCATTTT
. TRBJ2-7 TRBD1 TRBV27 CASTPPERGPHEQYF TGTGCCAGCACCCCTCCCGAGAGGGGGCCTCACGAGCAGTACTTC
few TRBJ2-4 . TRBV27 CASSLLGGAGDIQYF TGTGCCAGCAGTTTACTGGGCGGAGCAGGGGACATTCAGTACTTC
. TRBJ1-6 TRBD1 TRBV5-4 CASSSTTGGNSPLHF TGTGCCAGCAGCTCCACGACAGGGGGTAATTCACCCCTCCACTTT
. TRBJ2-1 TRBD1 TRBV2 CASRRQGNEQFF TGTGCCAGCAGGAGACAGGGTAATGAGCAGTTCTTC
few TRBJ1-5 TRBD1 TRBV7-9 CASSSDRGLGLEHNQPQHF TGTGCCAGCAGTTCGGACAGGGGGCTTGGTTTAGAGCACAATCAGCCCCAGCATTTT
. TRBJ1-5 TRBD1 TRBV5-5 CASSFGTGGKQPQHF TGTGCCAGCAGCTTCGGGACAGGGGGCAAACAGCCCCAGCATTTT